This is a list of T cell receptor beta chains from one sample in a study of T cell repertoires in cytomegalovirus infection. TCRdb passed the reads through MiXCR, listing each CDR3 protein once. Counted here are approximately 730,000 distinct CDR3 sequences, under 35% occurring once; the ten biggest clones make up around 12%. Their target antigens are unknown. The sample in question was cultured CD8+ T cells from PBMCs, obtained from culture after CMV antigen stimulation. The receptor source for this set is a human donor in good health (CMV status not recorded). Some clones in this sample may be carry-over from other donors' samples. CDR3s include the opening cysteine and the closing phenylalanine or tryptophan. A D gene is named only where the DNA matches it firmly. Some rows have no size entry. The others give once, few or many, or a class for an expanded clone.

TRBJ1-6 TRBV2 NA TRBD1 TGTGCCAGCAGTGTATCACGGGACAGTAGCTCCTATAATTCACCCCTCCACTTT CASSVSRDSSSYNSPLHF
TRBJ2-3 TRBV27 NA NA TGTGCCAGCAACCAACGACGAGGGGTCACAGATACGCAGTATTTT CASNQRRGVTDTQYF
TRBJ1-2 TRBV7-9 few NA TGTGCAGCTGGGGGGGGGTCTGCACACTATGGCTACACCTTC CAAGGGSAHYGYTF
TRBJ1-2 TRBV7-9 NA TRBD1 TGTGCCAGCAGCCAACCGGGACAGGGAACCTATGGCTACACCTTC CASSQPGQGTYGYTF
TRBJ2-5 TRBV20-1 many NA TGCAGTGCTAGAGATTTCGGGCGGCAAGGGGAGACCCAGTACTTC CSARDFGRQGETQYF
TRBJ1-2 TRBV7-6 many NA TGTGCCAGCAGCTACACGGGGGCCGGAGGTTACACCTTC CASSYTGAGGYTF
TRBJ1-2 TRBV7-9 NA NA TGTGCCAGCAGGAGGGATAACTATGGCTACACCTTC CASRRDNYGYTF
TRBJ2-3 TRBV6-5 NA NA TGTGCCTCCAGGGACACGGAGTACACAGATACGCAGTATTTT CASRDTEYTDTQYF
TRBJ1-1 TRBV27 NA NA TGTGCCAGCAGTTTATCCGGACAGCCAAACACTGAAGCTTTCTTT CASSLSGQPNTEAFF
TRBJ1-2 TRBV6-5 NA TRBD1 TGTGCCAGCAGTTACAGGGGGCTTAAGTATGGCTACACCTTC CASSYRGLKYGYTF
TRBJ2-6 TRBV5-1 few NA TGCGCCAGCAGCTTCCGGGACCTAAACTCTGGGGCCAACGTCCTGACTTTC CASSFRDLNSGANVLTF
TRBJ2-3 TRBV7-3 NA NA TGTGCCAGCAGCCAATTGGGAACAGATACGCAGTATTTT CASSQLGTDTQYF
TRBJ1-2 TRBV29-1 NA NA TGCAGCGTTTGGGTCAGGTCCCTTAACTATGGCTACACCTTC CSVWVRSLNYGYTF
TRBJ1-2 TRBV19 NA TRBD1 TGTGCCAGTAGTATAACCGACAGGGGGCGGAGAAATGGCTACACCTTC CASSITDRGRRNGYTF
TRBJ1-1 TRBV24-1 NA TRBD1 TGTGCCACCAGTGGTACAGGGGCGCGGAGAACTGAAGCTTTCTTT CATSGTGARRTEAFF
TRBJ2-2 TRBV6-1 few NA TGTGCCAGCAGTGTAGCCGACACCGGGGAGCTGTTTTTT CASSVADTGELFF
TRBJ2-1 TRBV7-6 few TRBD2 TGTGCCAGCAGCTTAGCCGGGAGGGTGAAGGAGCAGTTCTTC CASSLAGRVKEQFF